The rows below give T cell receptor beta chains drawn from one sample of a study of blood T cell repertoires in COVID-19. TCRdb's copy holds only in-frame clones and misses some; the assay was immunoSEQ multiplex PCR. The sample lists some 150,000 clones, roughly 82% occurring once. Sample: peripheral blood. Receptors were obtained from a human donor in a cohort sampled during active COVID-19. Each CDR3 is given with its conserved first and last residue. Fields, in order: J gene, D gene, clone size, V gene, CDR3 protein, CDR3 DNA. A D gene is named only where the DNA matches it firmly. Rows give clone size only sometimes, using once, few, many, or a class for an expanded clone.

J: TRBJ1-1
D: .
size: few
V: TRBV2
CDR3: CASSLETENEAFF
DNA: TGTGCCAGCAGCCTCGAGACAGAAAATGAAGCTTTCTTT

J: TRBJ1-4
D: .
size: .
V: TRBV29-1
CDR3: CSAEGVGTNEKLFF
DNA: TGCAGCGCCGAAGGGGTAGGAACTAATGAAAAACTGTTTTTT

J: TRBJ2-7
D: .
size: .
V: TRBV7-9
CDR3: CASSFLAGDEQYF
DNA: TGTGCCAGCAGCTTTCTCGCAGGGGACGAGCAGTACTTC

J: TRBJ2-3
D: .
size: once
V: TRBV6-6
CDR3: CASTLRGGDGTDTQYF
DNA: TGTGCCAGCACTCTACGAGGGGGGGATGGCACAGATACGCAGTATTTT

J: TRBJ1-2
D: TRBD1
size: .
V: TRBV7-9
CDR3: CASSSTGDGYTF
DNA: TGTGCCAGCAGCTCGACAGGGGATGGCTACACCTTC

J: TRBJ1-1
D: .
size: once
V: TRBV29-1
CDR3: CSVEVRGNTEAFF
DNA: TGCAGCGTTGAAGTTCGGGGGAACACTGAAGCTTTCTTT

J: TRBJ1-2
D: .
size: .
V: TRBV19
CDR3: CASSGTLGYTF
DNA: TGTGCCAGTTCCGGGACACTAGGCTACACCTTC

J: TRBJ2-5
D: TRBD1
size: .
V: TRBV6-5
CDR3: CASSPRTGRQTQYF
DNA: TGTGCCAGCAGTCCCCGGACAGGGAGGCAGACCCAGTACTTC

J: TRBJ2-2
D: .
size: .
V: TRBV5-1
CDR3: CASSLDRNTGELFF
DNA: TGCGCCAGCAGCCTGGACAGGAACACCGGGGAGCTGTTTTTT

J: TRBJ2-1
D: .
size: .
V: TRBV6-5
CDR3: CASGRIFSRDEQFF
DNA: TGTGCCAGCGGGAGGATTTTCTCAAGGGATGAGCAGTTCTTC

J: TRBJ2-1
D: .
size: .
V: TRBV21-1
CDR3: CASSTRWGGRSRLGNEQFF
DNA: TGTGCCAGCAGCACCCGATGGGGCGGGAGAAGTCGGTTGGGTAATGAGCAGTTCTTC

J: TRBJ2-2
D: .
size: .
V: TRBV10-3
CDR3: CATGQNTGELFF
DNA: TGTGCCACCGGACAAAACACCGGGGAGCTGTTTTTT

J: TRBJ1-4
D: .
size: .
V: TRBV2
CDR3: CASSEQGKWDLDEKLFF
DNA: TGTGCCAGCAGTGAACAGGGCAAATGGGATCTTGATGAAAAACTGTTTTTT

J: TRBJ1-1
D: .
size: .
V: TRBV29-1
CDR3: CSVVGQGTEAFF
DNA: TGCAGCGTTGTAGGTCAGGGAACTGAAGCTTTCTTT

J: TRBJ1-1
D: .
size: once
V: TRBV11-2
CDR3: CASSEKGGYTEAFF
DNA: TGTGCCAGCAGCGAGAAGGGGGGGTACACTGAAGCTTTCTTT

J: TRBJ2-1
D: .
size: .
V: TRBV5-1
CDR3: CASSLQGSITSGSYNEQFF
DNA: TGCGCCAGCAGCCTCCAGGGGTCGATAACGTCTGGCTCCTACAATGAGCAGTTCTTC

J: TRBJ2-5
D: TRBD1
size: .
V: TRBV7-3
CDR3: CASSLSGGFKETQYF
DNA: TGTGCCAGCAGCTTATCAGGGGGCTTTAAAGAGACCCAGTACTTC

J: TRBJ1-1
D: TRBD1
size: .
V: TRBV7-3
CDR3: CASSLTADRAMNTEAFF
DNA: TGTGCCAGCAGCTTAACCGCGGACAGGGCCATGAACACTGAAGCTTTCTTT